The T cell receptor beta chain under discussion was sequenced for a study of CD8+ T cells in alopecia areata listed by TCRdb under 2018. With regard to the full study: In both human patients and the C3H/HeJ mouse model, the study applied high-throughput TCRbeta sequencing to look at T cell clonal expansion in alopecia areata. Human TCRbeta sequencing covered scalp tissue and sorted CD4+ and CD8+ peripheral blood T cells from patchy and totalis/universalis alopecia areata patients and healthy controls. Clonality in the scalp was compared among normal scalp (n=4), patchy alopecia areata scalp (n=8), and alopecia totalis/universalis scalp (n=8). The RNA source kit depended on sample type: the PAXgene miRNA kit for fixed scalp, the miRNeasy kit for PBMCs, and the RNeasy kit for mouse skin. TCRbeta CDR3 regions were amplified by immunoSEQ multiplex PCR using 35 Vbeta forward and 13 Jbeta reverse primers. Results the study describes overall, beyond this receptor: Compared with normal scalp, lesional scalp, particularly in alopecia totalis/universalis, had higher clonality and more expanded CD8+ clones, which suggests antigenic drive. TCR sequences shared between patients were less clear than in mice, possibly partly because of HLA diversity in the patient population. Unlike mouse skin, where gammadelta T cells dominate, normal human skin contains resident alphabeta T cells that get sequenced too, which complicates analysis of the scalp TCR repertoire.

Concerning this clone itself: Its antigen has not been determined. Base-call qualities are not available, and no considerably larger clone is one nucleotide away. Other DNA sequences in the sample encode the same CDR3.

Libraries were constructed by the immunoSEQ multiplex PCR assay. For TCR sequencing, RNA was extracted from every sample and reverse transcribed into cDNA to serve as template. SuperScript III was used for first-strand cDNA synthesis, primed with a 2:1 mix of oligo-dT and random hexamers. Amplification bias was assessed with a synthetic immune receptor repertoire, and residual bias was removed computationally. The authors' analysis ran thus. Raw reads were preprocessed to remove errors, and CDR3 was defined by IMGT conventions from the conserved cysteine to phenylalanine. Clonality was computed by normalizing Shannon entropy by log2 of the number of productive unique TCRs and subtracting the result from 1. Whether scalp clones were CD4 or CD8 was inferred by matching scalp TCRbeta sequences against CD4 and CD8 repertoires sorted from blood. The table comes from immuneACCESS by way of TCRdb, which keeps in-frame sequences with V and J called. Part of the clones is missing from these tables; in studies checked, under half for an unresolved V gene and the rest for unknown reasons. V and J calls and clone size are copied from that table; D and trimming were computed from the DNA. A total of around 150,000 clones appear in this sample, 62% of them only once. Around 34% of the sample is held by the ten biggest clonotypes.

PBMCs were separated by density centrifugation and stained for CD3, CD4 and CD8, after which CD4+ and CD8+ T cells were sorted on a FACSAria. Scalp biopsies and blood samples were provided by unaffected controls. V loses 3 bases, J loses 0 bases, and the germline ends lie 3 bases apart. Based on the germline V gene (reference sequence), the CDR1 and CDR2 sequences are MNHEY and SMNVEV. Including cysteine and phenylalanine, the CDR3 has 13 amino acids. Only CDR3 DNA is held: 39 bases, read in frame from base 1. The clonotype was recovered from a human donor in good health. The sample taken for sequencing was CD8+ T cells sorted from blood. The rearranged segments are TRBV27 and TRBJ2-1, with the D gene too uncertain to name. In nucleotide form, the sequence is TGTGCCAGCAGTTTGAGCTCCTACAATGAGCAGTTCTTC. It specifies CASSLSSYNEQFF.